Sequencing of this T cell receptor beta chain was carried out in a study of response to subunit inactivated influenza vaccine. TCRdb redid the calling of the RT-PCR reads with MiXCR, one entry per CDR3 protein. The profile covers under 800,000 distinct CDR3 sequences, with approximately 13% appearing a single time and 6% to 7% taken by the ten largest. This clonotype was found a few times. Trimming shortened V by 7 bases and J by 1 base, and 16 bases separated the two germline ends. Germline V gene data show CDR1 as MNHNS and CDR2 as SASEGT. There are 15 residues in the CDR3. The clonotype was recovered from a man aged 50-59 years who received an inactivated influenza vaccine. This chain connects TRBV6-1 to TRBJ1-2, with D possibly TRBD1 on 6 matching bases. Sample: PBMCs from blood, taken 14 days before vaccination. CDR3 region: CASTRLSQGNYGYTF. For the CDR3, the DNA is TGTGCCAGCACTCGACTGTCACAGGGTAACTATGGCTACACCTTC.